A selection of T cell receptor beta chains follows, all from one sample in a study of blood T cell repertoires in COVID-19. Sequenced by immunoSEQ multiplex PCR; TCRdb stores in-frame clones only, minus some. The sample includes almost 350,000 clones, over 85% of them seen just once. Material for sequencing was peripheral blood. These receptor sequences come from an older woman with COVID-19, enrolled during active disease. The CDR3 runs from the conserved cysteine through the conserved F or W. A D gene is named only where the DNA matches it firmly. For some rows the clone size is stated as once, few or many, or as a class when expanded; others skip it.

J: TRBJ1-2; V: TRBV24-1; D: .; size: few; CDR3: CATEEWGLGYTF; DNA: TGTGCCACCGAGGAATGGGGACTTGGCTACACCTTC
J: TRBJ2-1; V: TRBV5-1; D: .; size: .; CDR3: CASSLVQGTDNEQFF; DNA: TGCGCCAGCAGCCTCGTACAGGGCACAGACAATGAGCAGTTCTTC
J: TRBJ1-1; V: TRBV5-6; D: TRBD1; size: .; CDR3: CASSLGDRGALEAFF; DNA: TGTGCCAGCAGCTTGGGGGACAGGGGAGCCCTTGAAGCTTTCTTT
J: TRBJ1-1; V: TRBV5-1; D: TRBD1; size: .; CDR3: CASSQYGTGPNLEAFF; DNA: TGCGCCAGCAGCCAGTACGGGACAGGGCCTAATCTTGAAGCTTTCTTT
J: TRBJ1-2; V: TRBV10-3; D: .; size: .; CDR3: CAISDGREYGYTF; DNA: TGTGCCATCAGTGACGGTAGGGAGTATGGCTACACCTTC
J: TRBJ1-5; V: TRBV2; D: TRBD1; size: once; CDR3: CASSVGRGHSNQPQHF; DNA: TGTGCCAGCAGTGTGGGCAGGGGGCATAGCAATCAGCCCCAGCATTTT
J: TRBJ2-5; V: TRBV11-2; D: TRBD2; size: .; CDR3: CASSISGGAQYF; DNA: TGTGCCAGCAGCATTAGCGGGGGGGCCCAGTACTTC
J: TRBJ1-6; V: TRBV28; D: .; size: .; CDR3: CASSPPDRDSAF; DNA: TGTGCCAGCAGTCCGCCGGACCGGGATTCGGCTTTT
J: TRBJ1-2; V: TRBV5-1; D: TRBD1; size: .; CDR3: CASSTGQEEGGYTF; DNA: TGCGCCAGCAGCACAGGACAGGAGGAAGGTGGCTACACCTTC
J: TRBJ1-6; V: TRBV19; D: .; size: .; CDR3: CASSIAGNNSPLHF; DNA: TGTGCCAGTAGTATAGCAGGGAATAATTCACCCCTCCACTTT
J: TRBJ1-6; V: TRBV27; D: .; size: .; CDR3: CASSTAGRHPPLHF; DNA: TGTGCCAGCAGTACAGCGGGCCGGCATCCACCCCTCCACTTT
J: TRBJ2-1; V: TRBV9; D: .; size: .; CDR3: CASSVGGGAANEQFF; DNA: TGTGCCAGCAGCGTTGGAGGGGGCGCTGCCAATGAGCAGTTCTTC
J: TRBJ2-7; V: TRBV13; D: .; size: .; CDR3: CASSLRLRDEQYF; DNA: TGTGCCAGCAGCTTACGTCTCAGGGACGAGCAGTACTTC
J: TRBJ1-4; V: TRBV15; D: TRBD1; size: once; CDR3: CATSRDRGISEKLFF; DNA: TGTGCCACCAGCAGGGACAGGGGGATTTCTGAAAAACTGTTTTTT
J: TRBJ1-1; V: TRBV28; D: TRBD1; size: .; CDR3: CASRTIQGLGTEAFF; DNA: TGTGCCAGCAGGACTATACAGGGGCTGGGCACTGAAGCTTTCTTT
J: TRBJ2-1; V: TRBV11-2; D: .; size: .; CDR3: CASSLGHGNEQFF; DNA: TGTGCCAGCAGCCTTGGACATGGCAATGAGCAGTTCTTC
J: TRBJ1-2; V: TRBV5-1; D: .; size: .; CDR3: CASSRLDSPINYGYTF; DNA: TGCGCCAGCAGCCGACTGGACAGTCCAATTAACTATGGCTACACCTTC
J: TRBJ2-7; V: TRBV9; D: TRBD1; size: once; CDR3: CASSQQGVEQYF; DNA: TGTGCCAGCAGCCAGCAGGGGGTCGAGCAGTACTTC
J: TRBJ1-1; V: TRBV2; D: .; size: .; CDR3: CARWVGQEAFF; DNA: TGTGCCAGATGGGTTGGACAGGAAGCTTTCTTT
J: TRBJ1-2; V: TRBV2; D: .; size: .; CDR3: CASTREDGYTF; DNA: TGTGCCAGCACCAGGGAGGATGGCTACACCTTC
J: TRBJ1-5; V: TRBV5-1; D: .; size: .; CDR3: CASSPPVQPQHF; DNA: TGCGCCAGCAGCCCCCCCGTTCAGCCCCAGCATTTT
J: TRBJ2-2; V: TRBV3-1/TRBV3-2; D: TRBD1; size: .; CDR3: CASSQEGGQGPGELFF; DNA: TGTGCCAGCAGCCAAGAGGGGGGACAGGGACCCGGGGAGCTGTTTTTT
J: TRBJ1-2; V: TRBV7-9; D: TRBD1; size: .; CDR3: CASSFWTGQNYGYTF; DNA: TGTGCCAGCAGCTTCTGGACAGGCCAGAACTATGGCTACACCTTC
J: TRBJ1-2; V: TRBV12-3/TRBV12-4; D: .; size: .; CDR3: CASSLSGSYGYTF; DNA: TGTGCCAGCAGTTTATCAGGGTCCTATGGCTACACCTTC
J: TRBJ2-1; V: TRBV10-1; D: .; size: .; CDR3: CASSVTTSPNEQFF; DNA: TGCGCCAGCAGTGTAACTACTAGTCCCAATGAGCAGTTCTTC
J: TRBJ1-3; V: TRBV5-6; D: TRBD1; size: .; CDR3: CASTRRQGTRRNTIYF; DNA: TGTGCCAGCACCCGGAGACAGGGGACGAGGAGAAACACCATATATTTT
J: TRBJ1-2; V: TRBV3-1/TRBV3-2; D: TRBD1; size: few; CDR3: CASKGRDRDKDGYTF; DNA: TGTGCCAGCAAGGGCCGGGACAGGGATAAGGATGGCTACACCTTC
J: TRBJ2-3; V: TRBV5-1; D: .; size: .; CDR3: CASSLATGYTDTQYF; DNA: TGCGCCAGCAGCTTGGCCACAGGGTACACAGATACGCAGTATTTT
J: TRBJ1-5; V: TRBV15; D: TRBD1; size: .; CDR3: CATSRDRQGIQPQHF; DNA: TGTGCCACCAGCAGAGACAGACAGGGGATTCAGCCCCAGCATTTT
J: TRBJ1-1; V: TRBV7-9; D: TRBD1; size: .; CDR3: CASTLTGVNTEAFF; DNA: TGTGCCAGCACATTAACAGGGGTGAACACTGAAGCTTTCTTT
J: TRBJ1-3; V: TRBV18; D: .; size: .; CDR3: CASSPRLALGNTIYF; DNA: TGTGCCAGCTCACCGAGGTTGGCGCTTGGAAACACCATATATTTT
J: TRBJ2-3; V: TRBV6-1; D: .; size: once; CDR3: CASSEGAHGTDTQYF; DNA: TGTGCCAGCAGTGAGGGGGCCCATGGCACAGATACGCAGTATTTT
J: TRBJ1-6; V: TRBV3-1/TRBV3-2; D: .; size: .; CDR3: CASSQDLRGSSPLHF; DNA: TGTGCCAGCAGCCAAGATCTTAGAGGGAGTTCACCCCTCCACTTT
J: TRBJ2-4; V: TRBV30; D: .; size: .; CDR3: CAWSVRRSTVRAKNIQYF; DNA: TGTGCCTGGAGTGTACGGAGATCGACGGTTCGAGCCAAAAACATTCAGTACTTC
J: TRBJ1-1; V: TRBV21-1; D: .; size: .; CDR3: CASSPPRDRERGNTEAFF; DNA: TGTGCCAGCAGCCCCCCTCGGGACAGGGAAAGGGGGAACACTGAAGCTTTCTTT
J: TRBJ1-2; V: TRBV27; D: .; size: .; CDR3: CASSFFGPEMDYGYTF; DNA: TGTGCCAGCAGTTTTTTTGGGCCCGAAATGGACTATGGCTACACCTTC
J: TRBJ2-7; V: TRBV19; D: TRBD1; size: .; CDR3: CASSRQGDIYEQYF; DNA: TGTGCCAGTAGTAGGCAGGGGGATATCTACGAGCAGTACTTC
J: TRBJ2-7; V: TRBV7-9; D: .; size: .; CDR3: CASSPKTRDEQYF; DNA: TGTGCCAGCAGCCCAAAGACGAGGGACGAGCAGTACTTC
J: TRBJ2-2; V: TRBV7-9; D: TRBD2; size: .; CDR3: CASSQRRLAGGPGELFF; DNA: TGTGCCAGCAGCCAGAGGAGGCTAGCGGGGGGCCCCGGGGAGCTGTTTTTT
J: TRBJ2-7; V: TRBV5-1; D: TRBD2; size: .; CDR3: CASTGTGGYEQYF; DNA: TGCGCCAGCACCGGGACGGGAGGCTACGAGCAGTACTTC
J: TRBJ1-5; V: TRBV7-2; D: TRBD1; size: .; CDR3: CASSLGTGSQPQHF; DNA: TGTGCCAGCAGCCTTGGGACAGGGAGTCAGCCCCAGCATTTT